This TCR beta chain was recovered during a study of blood T cell repertoires in COVID-19. Study as a whole: The United States, Italy and Spain were the sources of the acute and convalescent COVID-19 samples.

Measured with immunoSEQ multiplex PCR; TCRdb has only the in-frame clones, and not every one. The sample contains approximately 290,000 clones, around 85% of which appear only once. Participant-reported clinical history was the basis for cohort assignment. Donors of Cohort 3 who recovered were those that had two negative PCRs, clearance, or symptom resolution. Germline V gives CDR1 KGHSH, CDR2 LQKENI. V was cut by 3 bases and J by 7 bases, with 12 bases left in between. The CDR3 covers 14 residues. This TCR derives from a woman aged 30 to 39 who had recovered from COVID-19. The chain recombines TRBV18 with TRBJ1-4; D gene unclear. Sequencing was performed on PBMCs or T cells enriched from blood (not recorded which). The CDR3 sequence is CASSPAGDSEKLFF. The CDR3 DNA reads TGTGCCAGCTCACCGGCCGGGGATAGTGAAAAACTGTTTTTT.